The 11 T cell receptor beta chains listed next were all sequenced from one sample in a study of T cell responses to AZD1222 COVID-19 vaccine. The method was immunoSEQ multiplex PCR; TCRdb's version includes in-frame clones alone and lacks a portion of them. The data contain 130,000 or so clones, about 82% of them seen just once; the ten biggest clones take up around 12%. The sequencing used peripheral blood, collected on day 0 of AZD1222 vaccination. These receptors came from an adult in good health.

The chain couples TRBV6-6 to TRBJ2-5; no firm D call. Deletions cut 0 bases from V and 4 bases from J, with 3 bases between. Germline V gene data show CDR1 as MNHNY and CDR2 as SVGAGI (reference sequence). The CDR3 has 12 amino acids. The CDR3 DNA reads TGTGCCAGCAGTTACTCGATAGAGACCCAGTACTTC. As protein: CASSYSIETQYF.

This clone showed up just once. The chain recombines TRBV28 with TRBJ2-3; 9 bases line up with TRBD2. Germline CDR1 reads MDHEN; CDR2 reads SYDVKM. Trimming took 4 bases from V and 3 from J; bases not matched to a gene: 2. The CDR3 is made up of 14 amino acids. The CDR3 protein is CASSSSGRTDTQYF. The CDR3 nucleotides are TGTGCCAGCAGTTCCAGCGGGAGGACAGATACGCAGTATTTT.

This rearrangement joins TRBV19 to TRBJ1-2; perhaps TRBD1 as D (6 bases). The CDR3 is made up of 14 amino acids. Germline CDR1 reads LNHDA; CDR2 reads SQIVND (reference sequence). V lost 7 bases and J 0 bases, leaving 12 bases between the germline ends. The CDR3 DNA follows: TGTGCCAGTAACGACAGGCGAGCTAACTATGGCTACACCTTC. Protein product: CASNDRRANYGYTF.

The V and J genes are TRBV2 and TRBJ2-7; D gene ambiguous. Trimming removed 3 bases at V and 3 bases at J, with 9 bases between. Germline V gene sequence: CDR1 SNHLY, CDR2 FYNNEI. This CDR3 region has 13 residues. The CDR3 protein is CASSDGRLYEQYF. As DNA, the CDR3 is TGTGCCAGCAGTGATGGGCGCCTCTACGAGCAGTACTTC.

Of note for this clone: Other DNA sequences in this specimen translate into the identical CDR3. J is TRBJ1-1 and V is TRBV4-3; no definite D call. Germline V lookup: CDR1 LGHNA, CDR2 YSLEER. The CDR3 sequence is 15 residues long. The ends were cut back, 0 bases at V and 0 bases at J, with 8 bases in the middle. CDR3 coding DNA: TGCGCCAGCAGCCAAGATTTGGCAGTGAACACTGAAGCTTTCTTT. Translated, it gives CASSQDLAVNTEAFF.

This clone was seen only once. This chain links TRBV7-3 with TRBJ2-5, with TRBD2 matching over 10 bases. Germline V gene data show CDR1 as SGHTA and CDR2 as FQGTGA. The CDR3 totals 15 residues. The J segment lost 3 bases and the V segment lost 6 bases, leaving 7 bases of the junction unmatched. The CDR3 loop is CASSLTSGVEETQYF. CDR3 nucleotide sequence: TGTGCCAGCAGTCTAACTAGCGGGGTAGAAGAGACCCAGTACTTC.

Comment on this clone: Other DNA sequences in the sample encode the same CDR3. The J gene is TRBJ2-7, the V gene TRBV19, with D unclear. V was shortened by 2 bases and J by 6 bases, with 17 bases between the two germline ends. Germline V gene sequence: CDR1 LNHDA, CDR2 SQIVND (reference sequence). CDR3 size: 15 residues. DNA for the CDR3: TGTGCCAGTAGTATAAGTTCTGGGCGGCCGGGCGAGCAGTACTTC. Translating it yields CASSISSGRPGEQYF.

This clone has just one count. The CDR3 reads CASSLAGMVQETQYF. The CDR3 nucleotides read TGTGCCAGCAGCTTGGCCGGGATGGTCCAAGAGACCCAGTACTTC. The rearrangement uses TRBV5-4 and TRBJ2-5; D is possibly TRBD2 (5 bases). Trimming shortened V by 0 bases and J by 1 base, and 10 bases separated the two germline ends. Germline CDR1 SGHNT, CDR2 YYREEE (reference sequence). The CDR3 has 15 residues.

The CDR3: CASSLGRGAQSQPQHF. The DNA for the CDR3 is TGTGCCAGCAGCTTGGGTCGGGGGGCGCAGAGTCAGCCCCAGCATTTT. The rearrangement joins TRBV5-6 to TRBJ1-5, with TRBD1 as a possible D gene (6 bases). The germline V gene has CDR1 SGHDT and CDR2 YYEEEE. This CDR3 is 16 amino acids long. V lost 0 bases and J 6 bases, leaving 16 bases between the germline ends.

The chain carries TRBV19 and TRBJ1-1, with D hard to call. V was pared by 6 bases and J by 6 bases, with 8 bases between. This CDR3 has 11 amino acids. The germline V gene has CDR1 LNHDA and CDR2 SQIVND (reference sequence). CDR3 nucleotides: TGTGCCAGTAGCATTTTTTCTGAAGCTTTCTTT. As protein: CASSIFSEAFF.

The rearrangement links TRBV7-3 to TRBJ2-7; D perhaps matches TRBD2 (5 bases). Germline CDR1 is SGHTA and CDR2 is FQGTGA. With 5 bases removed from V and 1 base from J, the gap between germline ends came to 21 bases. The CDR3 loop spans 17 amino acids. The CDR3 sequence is CASSGRSRGKQSYEQYF. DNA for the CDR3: TGTGCCAGCAGCGGTAGGTCCCGGGGAAAACAGTCCTACGAGCAGTACTTC.